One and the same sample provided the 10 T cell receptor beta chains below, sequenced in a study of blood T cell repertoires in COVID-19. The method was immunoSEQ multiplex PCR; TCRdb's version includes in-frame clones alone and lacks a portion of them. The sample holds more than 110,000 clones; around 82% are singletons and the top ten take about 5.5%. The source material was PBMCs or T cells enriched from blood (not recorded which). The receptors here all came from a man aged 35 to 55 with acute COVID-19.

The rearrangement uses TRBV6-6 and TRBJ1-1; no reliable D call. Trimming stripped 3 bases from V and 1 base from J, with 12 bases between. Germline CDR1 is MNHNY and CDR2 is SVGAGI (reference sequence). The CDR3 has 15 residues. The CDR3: CASSYRLQTNTEAFF. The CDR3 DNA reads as TGTGCCAGCAGTTATCGGTTACAGACGAACACTGAAGCTTTCTTT.

Here the CDR3 DNA reads TGTGCCAGCAGCGGAAGGGGCGGGGGGACCGACAATGAGCAGTTCTTC. Its protein product is CASSGRGGGTDNEQFF. The chain joins TRBV21-1 to TRBJ2-1; the DNA was not used to check the table's D call, TRBD2. TRBV21-1 is listed as a pseudogene. CDR3 length: 16 amino acids.

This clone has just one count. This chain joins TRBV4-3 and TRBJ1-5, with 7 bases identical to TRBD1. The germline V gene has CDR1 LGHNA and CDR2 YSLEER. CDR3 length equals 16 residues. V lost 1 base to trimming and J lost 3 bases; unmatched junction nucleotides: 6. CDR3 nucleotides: TGCGCCAGCAGCCAAGCCTTGACAGGGTACAATCAGCCCCAGCATTTT. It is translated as CASSQALTGYNQPQHF.

DNA for the CDR3: TGTGCCATCCCGACAGAGGGAGGGAATCAGCCCCAGCATTTT. This sequence encodes CAIPTEGGNQPQHF. This chain links TRBV3-1 (or the pseudogene TRBV3-2) with TRBJ1-5; a possible D gene is TRBD1 (5 bases). Between the trimmed V and J ends, which lost 10 bases and 4 bases, there was a span of 17 bases. This CDR3 is built from 14 residues. Germline V gene data show CDR1 as LGHDT and CDR2 as YNNKEL (reference sequence).

DNA for the CDR3: TGCAGCGCCGCCCGGGCAGGGGGAAACTATGGCTACACCTTC. Protein sequence: CSAARAGGNYGYTF. The rearrangement joins TRBV29-1 to TRBJ1-2; 7 bases agree with TRBD1. The CDR3 totals 14 residues. From germline, CDR1 is SQVTM and CDR2 ANQGSEA. V was clipped by 7 bases and J by 2 bases; unmatched bases: 10. Full variable domain (rest looked up from reference TRBV29-1 and TRBJ1-2): SAVISQKPSRDICQRGTSLTIQCQVDSQVTMMFWYRQQPGQSLTLIATANQGSEATYESGFVIDKFPISRPNLTFSTLTVSNMSPEDSSIYLCSAARAGGNYGYTFGSGTRLTVV.

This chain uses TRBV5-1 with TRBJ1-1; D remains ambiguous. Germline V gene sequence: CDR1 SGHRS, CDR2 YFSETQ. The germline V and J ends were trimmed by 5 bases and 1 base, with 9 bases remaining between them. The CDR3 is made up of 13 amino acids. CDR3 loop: CASSKTQNTEAFF. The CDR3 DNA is TGCGCCAGCAGTAAAACACAGAACACTGAAGCTTTCTTT.

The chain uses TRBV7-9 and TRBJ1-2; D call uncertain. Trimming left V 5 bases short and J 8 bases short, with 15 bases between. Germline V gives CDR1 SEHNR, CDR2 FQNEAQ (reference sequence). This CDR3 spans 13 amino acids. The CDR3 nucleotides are TGTGCCAGCAGCGCCGGGATTCAAGGCGGCTACACCTTC. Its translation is CASSAGIQGGYTF. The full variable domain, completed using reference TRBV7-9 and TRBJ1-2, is DTGVSQNPRHKITKRGQNVTFRCDPISEHNRLYWYRQTLGQGPEFLTYFQNEAQLEKSRLLSDRFSAERPKGSFSTLEIQRTEQGDSAMYLCASSAGIQGGYTFGSGTRLTVV.

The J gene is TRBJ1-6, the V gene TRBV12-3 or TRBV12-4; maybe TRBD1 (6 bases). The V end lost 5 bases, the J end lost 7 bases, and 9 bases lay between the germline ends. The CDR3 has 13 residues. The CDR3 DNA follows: TGTGCCAGCAGTCAAACAGGGAATTCACCCCTCCACTTT. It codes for CASSQTGNSPLHF.

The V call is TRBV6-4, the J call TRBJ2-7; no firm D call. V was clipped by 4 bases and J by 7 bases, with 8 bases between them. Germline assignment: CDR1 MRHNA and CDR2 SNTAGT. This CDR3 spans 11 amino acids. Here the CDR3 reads CASSGPQEQYF. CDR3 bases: TGTGCCAGCAGTGGGCCTCAGGAGCAGTACTTC.

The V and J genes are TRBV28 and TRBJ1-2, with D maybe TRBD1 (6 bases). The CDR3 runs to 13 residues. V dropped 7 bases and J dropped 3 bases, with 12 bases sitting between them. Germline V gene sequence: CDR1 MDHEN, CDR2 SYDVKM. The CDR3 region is CASIADSYYGYTF. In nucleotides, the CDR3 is TGTGCCAGCATTGCGGACAGCTACTATGGCTACACCTTC.